A single TCR beta chain is shown here with its context. Germline trimming cut 3 bases from V and 0 bases from J; bases unmatched to any gene: 7. The CDR3 consists of 18 residues. Germline V gene lookup returns CDR1 KGHSH and CDR2 LQKENI. This sample is part of a study of T cell changes during pregnancy in multiple sclerosis. Clones were sequenced by immunoSEQ multiplex PCR, and TCRdb holds only the in-frame ones, with some missing. The sample includes some 20,000 clones, about 90% of them seen just once. The chain couples TRBV18 to TRBJ2-1; 11 bases fit TRBD2. The sample in question was CD8+ T cells from peripheral blood mononuclear cells, obtained in the second trimester of pregnancy. The clonotype was recovered from a female donor in good health, enrolled as a control in a pregnancy study. The CDR3 spells CASSPGTSGFSSYNEQFF. DNA for the CDR3: TGTGCCAGCTCACCGGGGACTAGCGGTTTTAGCTCCTACAATGAGCAGTTCTTC.